This T cell receptor beta chain was recovered during a study of blood T cell repertoires in COVID-19. Overall study context: The United States, Italy and Spain were the sources of the acute and convalescent COVID-19 samples. T cells, B-cell-depleted T cells, or PBMCs supplied cDNA or gDNA.

This CDR3 comprises 16 residues. CDR1 and CDR2 from the germline V gene are LNHDA and SQIVND (reference sequence). The J segment lost 0 bases and the V segment lost 3 bases, leaving 1 base of the junction unmatched. Generated by immunoSEQ multiplex PCR, the TCRdb table keeps only in-frame clones and is missing some. The sample contains roughly 180,000 clones, around 80% of which appear only once. Everyone who took part was about 18 to 90 years old, and they came from 20 to 25 US areas. Two negative PCRs, clearance, or symptom resolution had been documented for recovered Cohort 3 donors. Sequencing was done on a sample of PBMCs or T cells enriched from blood (not recorded which). The clonotype originates from an older woman who had recovered from COVID-19. This rearrangement joins TRBV19 to TRBJ2-2; 10 bases are a match to TRBD1. The CDR3 loop reads CASSMDRGANTGELFF. The CDR3 nucleotides read TGTGCCAGTAGTATGGACAGGGGGGCGAACACCGGGGAGCTGTTTTTT.